This entry features one T cell receptor beta chain sequence. Its specificity is unknown. This sample was included in a study of shared clonotypes between healthy human individuals. The study, taken as a whole, reports: Roughly 5% of naive CD4 clonotypes were common to several donors. It was anticipated that sequencing depth would influence how many clonotypes donors shared.

The CDR3 covers 11 residues. Looked up from germline, CDR1 is SGDLS and CDR2 is YYNGEE. Trimming took 4 bases from V and 15 from J; bases not matched to a gene: 5. Genomic DNA of every subset was divided equally among multiple immunoSEQ plates. TCRdb's table, derived via immunoSEQ multiplex PCR, lists solely in-frame clones and lacks some. The sample records about 1.9 million clones, about 93% being singletons. Terminally differentiated effector memory CD45RA+ cells were left out of the naive CD8 fraction, which was CD45RO-negative and positively selected for CCR7. The chain links TRBV9 to TRBJ2-1; TRBD1 agrees at 9 bases. The receptor comes from a man aged 18 to 29 in good health. Some clones in this sample may be carry-over from other donors' samples. Material: naive CD8+ T cells from PBMCs. CDR3 nucleotide sequence: TGTGCCAGCAGCCGGGACAGGGTTTTGTTCTTC. This codes for CASSRDRVLFF.